This T cell receptor (beta chain) is from a study of Ad26.COV2.S vaccination and SARS-CoV-2 variants. Study summary: Ad26.COV2.S, an intramuscular injection, was given once or twice 56 days apart.

Treatment of the sample: about 20 received Ad26.COV2.S at low or high dose, single or two shots; roughly five received placebo; per-sample allocation not given. Repertoires come from day 63 after the first vaccine or placebo injection. A Boston adult aged 18-55 years was the donor. This vaccine is an Ad26 vector that expresses the Wuhan-strain SARS-CoV-2 spike. As regards this clone: As yet, its antigen is unknown.

Germline V CDR1 and CDR2: MDHEN, SYDVKM. The CDR3 runs 15 residues. Trimming shortened V by 5 bases and J by 5 bases, and 15 bases separated the two germline ends. TCRdb's table, derived via immunoSEQ multiplex PCR, lists solely in-frame clones and lacks some. The repertoire holds some 480,000 clones, with 87% as singletons. The study, taken as a whole, reports: Researchers cautioned that TCR breadth and depth analyses may have underestimated total T cell responses.

The TCR was taken from a person aged 18 to 65 who received the Ad26.COV2.S COVID-19 vaccine or a placebo. Material: peripheral blood, obtained in a trial of Ad26.COV2.S vaccine versus placebo. The gene calls are TRBV28 and TRBJ1-4; maybe TRBD1 (6 bases). The CDR3: CASSRGRQGNEKLFF. As DNA, the CDR3 is TGTGCCAGCAGTAGGGGTCGGCAGGGGAATGAAAAACTGTTTTTT.